One T cell receptor beta chain is described in this entry. The sample is drawn from a study of control samples from healthy donors and cancer patients. The CDR3 loop spans 13 amino acids. Method: immunoSEQ multiplex PCR; TCRdb's copy keeps in-frame clones and lacks some. The table has around 140,000 clones, roughly 92% seen once; the top ten hold 4.5% to 7%. The rearrangement links TRBV12-3 or TRBV12-4 to TRBJ2-2; D not resolved. The origin of this receptor is a man aged 18 to 35 in good health. The specimen was blood. CDR3 in amino acids: CVCGSDNTGELFF. The CDR3 DNA follows: TGTGTTTGTGGGTCGGATAACACCGGGGAGCTGTTTTTT.